This TCR beta chain emerged from a study of blood T cell repertoires in COVID-19. Study information: T cells, B-cell-depleted T cells, or PBMCs provided the cDNA or gDNA that served as material.

V was pared by 0 bases and J by 5 bases, with 16 bases between. The CDR3 runs 16 residues. From germline, CDR1 is LGHNA and CDR2 YNFKEQ. Sequenced by immunoSEQ multiplex PCR; TCRdb stores in-frame clones only, minus some. The table includes roughly 200,000 clones, 85% detected once. The genes are TRBV4-2 and TRBJ2-5; maybe TRBD1 (5 bases). The TCR originated in a middle-aged man who had recovered from COVID-19. Sequences were obtained from PBMCs or T cells enriched from blood (not recorded which). The CDR3 DNA follows: TGTGCCAGCAGCCAAGATTTGCAGGGATTGGGGGAGACCCAGTACTTC. As protein: CASSQDLQGLGETQYF.